The 5 T cell receptor beta chains below all came from one sample that was sequenced in a study of cytomegalovirus exposure and HLA in healthy donors. The PCR made use of 60 Vbeta and 13 Jbeta primers. Generated by immunoSEQ multiplex PCR, the TCRdb table keeps only in-frame clones and is missing some. This repertoire shows roughly 86,000 clones, approximately 68% found once; its top ten account for 20% to 25%. Sample: PBMCs. The receptor source for this set is a woman in her forties or fifties in good health and CMV-seropositive.

As concerns this clone: Other DNA sequences in this specimen translate into the identical CDR3. The CDR3 sequence is CASSSQGSTEAFF. The CDR3 nucleotides are TGTGCCAGCTCAAGTCAGGGGTCCACTGAAGCTTTCTTT. This chain links TRBV7-2 with TRBJ1-1; D is possibly TRBD1 (6 bases). The germline V gene encodes CDR1 SGHTA and CDR2 FQGNSA. V lost 8 bases, J lost 4 bases, and 14 bases lay in between. The CDR3 runs to 13 residues.

V usage is TRBV7-9 and J usage is TRBJ2-3; maybe TRBD1 (5 bases). The V end was cut by 4 bases, the J end by 4 bases, with 24 bases between. The CDR3 spans 18 residues. Looked up from germline, CDR1 is SEHNR and CDR2 is FQNEAQ (reference sequence). The CDR3 loop reads CASSSLLVFREIPDTQYF. CDR3 bases: TGTGCCAGCAGCTCCCTCTTAGTGTTCAGGGAAATTCCAGATACGCAGTATTTT.

The V call is TRBV30, the J call TRBJ2-6, with 7 bases that match TRBD1. Germline V gene data show CDR1 as GTSNPN and CDR2 as SVGIG (reference sequence). The CDR3 extends over 16 amino acids. The trim removed 8 bases at V and 0 bases at J, leaving 10 bases unmatched. The CDR3 loop reads CASRDRYNSGANVLTF. The CDR3 coding sequence is TGTGCCAGCAGGGACAGATACAACTCTGGGGCCAACGTCCTGACTTTC.

This clone was found many times. V is TRBV6-1 and J is TRBJ1-6; D perhaps matches TRBD1 (5 bases). CDR1 MNHNS and CDR2 SASEGT come from the germline V gene. This CDR3 is 14 amino acids long. V lost 6 bases and J 9 bases, leaving 15 bases between the germline ends. The CDR3 region is CASRELLGGSPLHF. The CDR3 DNA is TGTGCCAGCAGGGAGTTACTGGGGGGTTCACCCCTCCACTTT.

The gene calls are TRBV18 and TRBJ1-5; D perhaps matches TRBD1 (6 bases). CDR1 and CDR2 from the germline V gene are KGHSH and LQKENI. CDR3 length: 13 residues. The V gene lost 6 bases and the J gene lost 6 bases, with 12 bases spanning the gap. DNA of the CDR3: TGTGCCAGCTCGCTACAGGGTGCTCAGCCCCAGCATTTT. This encodes CASSLQGAQPQHF. The full variable domain, completed using reference TRBV18 and TRBJ1-5, is NAGVMQNPRHLVRRRGQEARLRCSPMKGHSHVYWYRQLPEEGLKFMVYLQKENIIDESGMPKERFSAEFPKEGPSILRIQQVVRGDSAAYFCASSLQGAQPQHFGDGTRLSIL.